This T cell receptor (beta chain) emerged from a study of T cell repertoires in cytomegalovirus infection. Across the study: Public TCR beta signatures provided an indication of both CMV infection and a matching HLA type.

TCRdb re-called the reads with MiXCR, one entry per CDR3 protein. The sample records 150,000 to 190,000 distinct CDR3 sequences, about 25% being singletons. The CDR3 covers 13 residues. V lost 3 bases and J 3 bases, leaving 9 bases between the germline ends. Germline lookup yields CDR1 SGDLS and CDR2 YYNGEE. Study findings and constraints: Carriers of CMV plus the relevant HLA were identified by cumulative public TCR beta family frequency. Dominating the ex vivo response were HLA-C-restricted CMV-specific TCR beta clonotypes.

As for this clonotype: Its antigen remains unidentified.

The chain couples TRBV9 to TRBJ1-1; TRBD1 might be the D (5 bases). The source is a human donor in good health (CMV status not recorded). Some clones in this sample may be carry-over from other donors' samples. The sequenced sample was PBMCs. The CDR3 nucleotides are TGTGCCAGCAGCGGAGACAGCTACACTGAAGCTTTCTTT. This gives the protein CASSGDSYTEAFF.